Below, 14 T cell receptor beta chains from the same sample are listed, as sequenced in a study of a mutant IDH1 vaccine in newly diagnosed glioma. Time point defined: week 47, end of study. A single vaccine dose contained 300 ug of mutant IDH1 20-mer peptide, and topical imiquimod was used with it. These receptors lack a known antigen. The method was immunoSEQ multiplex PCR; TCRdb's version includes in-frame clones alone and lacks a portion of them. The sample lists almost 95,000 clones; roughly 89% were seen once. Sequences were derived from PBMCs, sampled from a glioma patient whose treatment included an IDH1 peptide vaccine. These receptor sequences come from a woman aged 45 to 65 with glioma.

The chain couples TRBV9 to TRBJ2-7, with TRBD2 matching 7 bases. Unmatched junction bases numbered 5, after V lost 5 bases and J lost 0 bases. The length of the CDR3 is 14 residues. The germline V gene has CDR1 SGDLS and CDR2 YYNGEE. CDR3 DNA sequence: TGTGCCAGCAGTGCAGGGACTATCTCCTACGAGCAGTACTTC. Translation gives CASSAGTISYEQYF.

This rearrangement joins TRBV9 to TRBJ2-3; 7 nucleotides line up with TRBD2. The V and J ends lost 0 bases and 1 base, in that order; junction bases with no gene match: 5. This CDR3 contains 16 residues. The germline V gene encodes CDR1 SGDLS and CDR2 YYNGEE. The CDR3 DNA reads TGTGCCAGCAGCGTAGCGGGCGGGAGAGGCACAGATACGCAGTATTTT. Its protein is CASSVAGGRGTDTQYF.

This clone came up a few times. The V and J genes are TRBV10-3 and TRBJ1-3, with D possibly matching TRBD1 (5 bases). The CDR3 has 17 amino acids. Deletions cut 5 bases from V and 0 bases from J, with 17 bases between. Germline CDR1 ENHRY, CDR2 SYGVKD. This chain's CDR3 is CAISTPRQGYSGNTIYF. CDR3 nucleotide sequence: TGTGCCATCAGTACGCCTCGGCAGGGCTACTCTGGAAACACCATATATTTT.

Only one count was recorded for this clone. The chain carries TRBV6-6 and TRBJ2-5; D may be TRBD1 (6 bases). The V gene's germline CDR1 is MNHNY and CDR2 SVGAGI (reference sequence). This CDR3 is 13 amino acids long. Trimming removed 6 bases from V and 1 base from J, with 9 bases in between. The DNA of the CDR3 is TGTGCCAGCAGGCGGACAGTCCAAGAGACCCAGTACTTC. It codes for CASRRTVQETQYF.

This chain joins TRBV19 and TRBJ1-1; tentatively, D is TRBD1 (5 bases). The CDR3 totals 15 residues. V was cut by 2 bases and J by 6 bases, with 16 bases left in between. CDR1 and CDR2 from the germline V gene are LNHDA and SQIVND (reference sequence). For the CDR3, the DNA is TGTGCCAGTAGTATAAGGGACCTGGGGCGATCTGAAGCTTTCTTT. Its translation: CASSIRDLGRSEAFF.

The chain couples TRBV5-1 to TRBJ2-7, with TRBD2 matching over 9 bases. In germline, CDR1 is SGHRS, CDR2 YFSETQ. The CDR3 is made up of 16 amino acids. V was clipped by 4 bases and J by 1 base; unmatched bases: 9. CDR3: CASSPRGSGSSYEQYF. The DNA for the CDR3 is TGCGCCAGCAGCCCCCGGGGTAGCGGGAGTTCCTACGAGCAGTACTTC.

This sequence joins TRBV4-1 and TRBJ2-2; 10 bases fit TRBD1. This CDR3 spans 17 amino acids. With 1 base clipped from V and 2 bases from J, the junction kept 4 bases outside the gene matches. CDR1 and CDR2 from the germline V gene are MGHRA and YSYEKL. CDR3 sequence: CASSQGWTGGNTGELFF. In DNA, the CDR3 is TGCGCCAGCAGCCAAGGATGGACAGGGGGAAACACCGGGGAGCTGTTTTTT.

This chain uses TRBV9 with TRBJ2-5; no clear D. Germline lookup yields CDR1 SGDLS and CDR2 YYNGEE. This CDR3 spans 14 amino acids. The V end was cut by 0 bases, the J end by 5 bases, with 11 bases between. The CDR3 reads CASSVEPLGETQYF. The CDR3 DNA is TGTGCCAGCAGCGTAGAGCCCTTAGGGGAGACCCAGTACTTC.

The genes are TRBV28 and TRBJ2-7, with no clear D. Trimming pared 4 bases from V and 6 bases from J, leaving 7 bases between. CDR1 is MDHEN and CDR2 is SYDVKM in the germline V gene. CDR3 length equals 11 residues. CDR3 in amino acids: CASSSNSEQYF. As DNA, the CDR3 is TGTGCCAGCAGTTCAAACAGCGAGCAGTACTTC.

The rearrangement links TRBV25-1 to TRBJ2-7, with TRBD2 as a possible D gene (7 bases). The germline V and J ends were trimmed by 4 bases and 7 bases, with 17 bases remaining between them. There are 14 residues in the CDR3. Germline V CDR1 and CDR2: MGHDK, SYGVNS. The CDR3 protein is CASSAGGGSGEQYF. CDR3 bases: TGTGCCAGCAGTGCGGGGGGCGGGTCGGGAGAGCAGTACTTC.

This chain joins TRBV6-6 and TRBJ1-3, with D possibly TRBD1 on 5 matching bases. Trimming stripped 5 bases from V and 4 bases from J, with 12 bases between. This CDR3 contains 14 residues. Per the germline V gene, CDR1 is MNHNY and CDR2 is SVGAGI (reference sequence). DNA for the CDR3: TGTGCCAGCAGTACTCAGGGTTTGGGAAACACCATATATTTT. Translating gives CASSTQGLGNTIYF.

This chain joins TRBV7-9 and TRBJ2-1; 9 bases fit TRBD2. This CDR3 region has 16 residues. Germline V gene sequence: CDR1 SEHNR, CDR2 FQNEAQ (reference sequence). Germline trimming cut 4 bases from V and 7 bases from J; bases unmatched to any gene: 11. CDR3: CASSYSVAGEGNEQFF. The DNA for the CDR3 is TGTGCCAGCAGCTACTCAGTAGCGGGAGAAGGGAATGAGCAGTTCTTC.

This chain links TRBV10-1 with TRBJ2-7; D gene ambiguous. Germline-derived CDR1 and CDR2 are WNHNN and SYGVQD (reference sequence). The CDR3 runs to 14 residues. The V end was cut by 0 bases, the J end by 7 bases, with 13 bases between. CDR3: CASSESTLGSEQYF. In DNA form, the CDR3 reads TGCGCCAGCAGTGAGTCGACTCTGGGCTCGGAGCAGTACTTC.

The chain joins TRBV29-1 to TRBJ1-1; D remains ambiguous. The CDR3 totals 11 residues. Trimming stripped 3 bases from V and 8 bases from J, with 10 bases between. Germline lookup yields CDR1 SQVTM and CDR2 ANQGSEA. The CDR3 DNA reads TGCAGCGTTGACCTTCCCATAGAAGCTTTCTTT. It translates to CSVDLPIEAFF.